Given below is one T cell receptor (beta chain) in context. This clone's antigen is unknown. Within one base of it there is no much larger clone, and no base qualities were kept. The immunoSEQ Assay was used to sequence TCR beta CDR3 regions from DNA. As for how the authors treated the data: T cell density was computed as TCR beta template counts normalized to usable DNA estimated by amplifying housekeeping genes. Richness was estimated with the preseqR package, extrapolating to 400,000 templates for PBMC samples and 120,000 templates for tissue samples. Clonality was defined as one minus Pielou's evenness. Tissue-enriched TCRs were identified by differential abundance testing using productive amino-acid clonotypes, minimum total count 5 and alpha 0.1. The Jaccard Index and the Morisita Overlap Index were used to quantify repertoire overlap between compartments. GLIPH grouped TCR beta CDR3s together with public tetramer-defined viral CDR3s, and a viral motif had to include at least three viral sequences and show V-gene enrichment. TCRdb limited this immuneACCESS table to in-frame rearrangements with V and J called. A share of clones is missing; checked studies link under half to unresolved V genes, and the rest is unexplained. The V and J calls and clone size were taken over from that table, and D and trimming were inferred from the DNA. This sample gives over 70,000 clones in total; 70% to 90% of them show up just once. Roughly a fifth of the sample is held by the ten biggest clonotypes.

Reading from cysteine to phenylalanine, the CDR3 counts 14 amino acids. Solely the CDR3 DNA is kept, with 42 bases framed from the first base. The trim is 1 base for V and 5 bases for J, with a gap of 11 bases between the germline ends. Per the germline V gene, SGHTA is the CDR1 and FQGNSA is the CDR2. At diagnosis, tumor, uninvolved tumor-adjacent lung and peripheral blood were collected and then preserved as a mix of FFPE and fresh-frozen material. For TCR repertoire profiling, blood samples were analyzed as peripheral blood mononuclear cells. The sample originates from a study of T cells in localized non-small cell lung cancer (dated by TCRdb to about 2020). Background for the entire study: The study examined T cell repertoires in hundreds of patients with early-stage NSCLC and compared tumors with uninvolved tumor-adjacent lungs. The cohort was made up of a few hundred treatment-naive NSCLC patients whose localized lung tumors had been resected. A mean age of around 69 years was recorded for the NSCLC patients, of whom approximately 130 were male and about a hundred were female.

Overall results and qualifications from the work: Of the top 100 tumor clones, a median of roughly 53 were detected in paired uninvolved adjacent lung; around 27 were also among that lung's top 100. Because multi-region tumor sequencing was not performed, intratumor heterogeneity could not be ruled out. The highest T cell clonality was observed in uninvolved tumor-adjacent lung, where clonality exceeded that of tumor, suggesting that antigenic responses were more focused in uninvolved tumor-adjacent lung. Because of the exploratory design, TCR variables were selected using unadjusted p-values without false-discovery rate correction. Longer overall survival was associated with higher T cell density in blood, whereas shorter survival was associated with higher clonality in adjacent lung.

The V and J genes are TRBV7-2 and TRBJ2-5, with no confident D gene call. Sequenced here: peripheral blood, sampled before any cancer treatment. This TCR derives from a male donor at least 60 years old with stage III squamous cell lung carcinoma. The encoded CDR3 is CASSLGLSRETQYF. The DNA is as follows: TGTGCCAGCAGCTTAGGGCTGAGTCGGGAGACCCAGTACTTC.